This TCR beta chain was obtained from a study of T cells in Graves' hyperthyroidism and ophthalmopathy. Ten or more counts support this clonotype. Its matching antigen is unknown. Disease duration under 2 months; hyperthyroidism patients were aged 18 to 65. The PBMCs were sourced from fresh peripheral blood (approximately 9 ml). The germline V gene has CDR1 SGDLS and CDR2 YYNGEE. This CDR3 spans 13 amino acids. V lost 3 bases to trimming and J lost 4 bases; unmatched junction nucleotides: 3. Notes on the study in general: Most thyroid clonotypes expanded above 0.001 were also detected in blood.

Researchers took RNA transcripts and amplified the TCR beta CDR3 regions from them. Carried out on the TCR CDR3, a first-round RT-PCR used the HTBI primer set. TCRdb called the multiplex PCR reads again in MiXCR, with one record for every CDR3 protein. The sample records fewer than 350,000 distinct CDR3 sequences, roughly 18% being singletons. Input material: blood. The receptor comes from a woman in her forties or fifties with Graves' hyperthyroidism. This rearrangement joins TRBV9 to TRBJ1-2; 7 bases agree with TRBD1. CDR3 nucleotide sequence: TGTGCCAGCAGCGGAGACAGGGCCTATGGCTACACCTTC. It codes for CASSGDRAYGYTF.